This T cell receptor beta chain was sequenced for a study of PD-1 blockade in mismatch repair-deficient tumors. As for the study in general: Patients had approximately 13 mismatch repair-deficient cancer types, all previously treated and progressing. Study findings and constraints: Tumor-resident clones, often undetectable pretreatment in blood, expanded then contracted after pembrolizumab.

Trimming removed 3 bases at V and 2 bases at J, with 10 bases between. The germline V gene has CDR1 ENHRY and CDR2 SYGVKD. CDR3 length: 14 amino acids. All patients were mismatch repair deficient, assessed by either PCR or immunohistochemistry. The TCR-sequenced patients were a few responders to pembrolizumab. Sequenced by immunoSEQ multiplex PCR; TCRdb stores in-frame clones only, minus some. The table records approximately 25,000 clones, under 85% of them present only once. In regard to this clone: Its cognate antigen is unknown.

This sequence was found in an adult with mismatch repair-deficient cancer. The chain couples TRBV10-3 to TRBJ2-5, with a tentative D call TRBD2 (6 bases). This material consisted of peripheral blood, taken 12 weeks after starting pembrolizumab. In DNA, the CDR3 is TGTGCCATCAGTGATCGGGGGTCGCAAGAGACCCAGTACTTC. This translates into CAISDRGSQETQYF.